A single sample gave rise to the 27 T cell receptor beta chains below, sequenced in a study of CD8 T cells in Susac syndrome. An input of about 0.45 to 1 ug of RNA was subjected to reverse transcription using random hexamers. Via MiXCR, TCRdb re-called the immunoSEQ multiplex PCR reads, giving one row per CDR3 protein. The sample comprises fewer than 250,000 distinct CDR3 sequences, 90% to 95% of which are singletons, and roughly 0.096% rests with the top ten. Sequencing used CD4+ T cells from PBMCs. All receptors come from a human donor in good health.

The chain joins TRBV12-3 or TRBV12-4 to TRBJ2-2; maybe TRBD2 (7 bases). The CDR3 is made up of 14 amino acids. V gave up 6 bases and J gave up 5 bases, with 13 bases separating them. CDR3 DNA: TGTGCCAGCAGCCGCAAGGGGGGGACCGGGGAGCTGTTTTTT. Translation: CASSRKGGTGELFF.

The chain carries TRBV15 and TRBJ2-7; TRBD1 aligns across 7 bases. Trimming at V came to 3 bases and at J to 2 bases, leaving 7 bases not matched to a gene. Looked up from germline, CDR1 is LNHNV and CDR2 is YYDKDF (reference sequence). The CDR3 spans 15 residues. The CDR3 nucleotides read TGTGCCACCAGCAGCGGACAGGTCGGGGCCTACGAGCAGTACTTC. It yields the protein CATSSGQVGAYEQYF.

The rearrangement links TRBV20-1 to TRBJ1-6; tentatively, D is TRBD1 (6 bases). V was pared by 3 bases and J by 5 bases, with 8 bases between. Germline CDR1 is DFQATT and CDR2 is SNEGSKA (reference sequence). The CDR3 is 13 amino acids. CDR3 region: CSASRTDNSPLHF. In nucleotides, the CDR3 is TGCAGTGCTAGTAGGACAGATAATTCACCCCTCCACTTT.

The CDR3 loop is CASSEWSGANKNIQYF. CDR3 coding DNA: TGTGCCAGCAGTGAATGGTCAGGCGCTAATAAAAACATTCAGTACTTC. V and J are TRBV2 and TRBJ2-4; D gene unclear. Germline V lookup: CDR1 SNHLY, CDR2 FYNNEI. The CDR3 is 16 amino acids. V lost 2 bases, J lost 4 bases, and 15 bases lay in between.

The chain employs TRBV28 and TRBJ2-5; D is unclear. Per the germline V gene, CDR1 is MDHEN and CDR2 is SYDVKM. The CDR3 runs 13 residues. Trimming took 3 bases from V and 0 from J, leaving 5 bases between them. CDR3 loop: CASSFRNQETQYF. In DNA, the CDR3 is TGTGCCAGCAGTTTCCGCAACCAAGAGACCCAGTACTTC.

The chain recombines TRBV23-1 with TRBJ1-4; D call uncertain. TRBV23-1 is placed among ORFs of uncertain function. This CDR3 comprises 16 residues. V dropped 6 bases and J dropped 5 bases, with 19 bases sitting between them. The CDR3 DNA follows: TGCGCCAGCAGACAAACCACCCCCGCCAGGAATGAAAAACTGTTTTTT. Residues: CASRQTTPARNEKLFF.

This clonotype came up once. V gene TRBV3-1 combines with J gene TRBJ2-7; TRBD1 aligns across 8 bases. Looked up from germline, CDR1 is LGHDT and CDR2 is YNNKEL (reference sequence). V was pared by 6 bases and J by 2 bases, with 9 bases of the junction left unmatched. The CDR3 runs 15 residues. The CDR3 bases are TGTGCCAGCAGTTTCGGACAGGGTGGAGCCTACGAGCAGTACTTC. This translates into CASSFGQGGAYEQYF.

The chain joins TRBV20-1 to TRBJ1-1; TRBD1 might be the D (6 bases). Germline V lookup: CDR1 DFQATT, CDR2 SNEGSKA (reference sequence). Trimming took 1 base from V and 3 from J, leaving 24 bases between them. This CDR3 contains 18 residues. CDR3 loop: CSARVLDPQGIGDTEAFF. The CDR3 DNA follows: TGCAGTGCTAGAGTTCTAGATCCTCAGGGGATCGGGGACACTGAAGCTTTCTTT.

The V call is TRBV11-2, the J call TRBJ2-4, with D maybe TRBD2 (5 bases). The CDR3 contains 14 residues. V lost 5 bases to trimming and J lost 9 bases, with 17 bases between them. CDR1 is SGHAT, CDR2 FQNNGV, per germline. The CDR3 region is CASSPRGILSIQYF. CDR3 in DNA: TGTGCCAGCAGCCCCCGGGGAATCCTCTCCATTCAGTACTTC.

The chain joins TRBV9 to TRBJ2-2, with 12 bases matching TRBD1. This CDR3 has 14 residues. Germline CDR1 is SGDLS and CDR2 is YYNGEE. V was pared by 5 bases and J by 6 bases, with 2 bases of the junction left unmatched. This chain's CDR3 is CASRGQGAAGELFF. CDR3 nucleotide sequence: TGTGCCAGCAGGGGACAGGGGGCGGCCGGGGAGCTGTTTTTT.

The chain couples TRBV19 to TRBJ2-3; a weak D match, TRBD1 (5 bases). Germline V CDR1 and CDR2: LNHDA, SQIVND (reference sequence). The CDR3 totals 13 residues. The ends were cut back, 5 bases at V and 2 bases at J, with 8 bases in the middle. CDR3 in amino acids: CASSDRYTDTQYF. DNA of the CDR3: TGTGCCAGTAGTGACAGATACACAGATACGCAGTATTTT.

The chain carries TRBV24-1 and TRBJ2-3; D unresolved. This CDR3 region has 11 residues. V lost 5 bases to trimming and J lost 15 bases, with 14 bases between them. Germline assignment: CDR1 KGHDR and CDR2 SFDVKD. The CDR3, as DNA: TGTGCCACCAGTGGTTTAGAGCTGTTTTATTTT. Translated: CATSGLELFYF.

The chain couples TRBV20-1 to TRBJ2-7; 10 nucleotides match TRBD1. CDR1 is DFQATT and CDR2 is SNEGSKA in the germline V gene (reference sequence). The CDR3 spans 12 residues. The V segment lost 6 bases and the J segment 4 bases; nucleotides outside the gene matches: 3. CDR3 coding DNA: TGCAGTGCGAGGGACAGGGGTTACGAGCAGTACGTC. Translated: CSARDRGYEQYV.

V gene TRBV7-2 combines with J gene TRBJ2-3, with 8 bases fitting TRBD2. V gave up 5 bases and J gave up 4 bases; unmatched junction bases: 11. The germline gives CDR1 SGHTA, CDR2 FQGNSA. This CDR3 comprises 16 residues. CDR3 coding DNA: TGTGCCAGCAGCGAAAGCGGGGGAGCGCCTTCAGATACGCAGTATTTT. Translating it yields CASSESGGAPSDTQYF.

V gene TRBV20-1 combines with J gene TRBJ2-7; perhaps TRBD1 as D (6 bases). The length of the CDR3 is 18 residues. Trimming left V 5 bases short and J 3 bases short, with 29 bases between. Per germline, CDR1 DFQATT and CDR2 SNEGSKA (reference sequence). DNA for the CDR3: TGCAGTGCTGAGGATACAGGGTCCGCAAATCTATTATTCTACGAGCAGTACTTC. Translating it yields CSAEDTGSANLLFYEQYF.

The chain links TRBV4-2 to TRBJ1-6; TRBD1 might be the D (5 bases). Germline V gene data show CDR1 as LGHNA and CDR2 as YNFKEQ. CDR3 length: 15 amino acids. Trimming shortened V by 4 bases and J by 10 bases, and 17 bases separated the two germline ends. This chain's CDR3 is CASSPGASERSPLHF. Written as DNA, the CDR3 is TGTGCCAGCAGCCCCGGGGCCTCCGAGAGGTCACCCCTCCACTTT.

The CDR3 nucleotides read TGTGCCAGCAGTTGGGGAGAAGGAGGTCAGCCCCAGCATTTT. Protein sequence: CASSWGEGGQPQHF. The J gene is TRBJ1-5, the V gene TRBV6-2 or TRBV6-3, with D hard to call. The CDR3 spans 14 residues. Germline-derived CDR1 and CDR2 are MNHEY and SVGEGT. V lost 4 bases, J lost 6 bases, and 13 bases lay in between.

The chain carries TRBV6-6 and TRBJ2-2, with 9 nucleotides matching TRBD1. The V segment lost 4 bases and the J segment 7 bases; nucleotides outside the gene matches: 7. This CDR3 spans 15 amino acids. CDR1 is MNHNY, CDR2 SVGAGI, per germline (reference sequence). In DNA, the CDR3 is TGTGCCAGCAGTTTCCACGGACAGGGGAACGGGGAGCTGTTTTTT. This translates into CASSFHGQGNGELFF.

The rearrangement uses TRBV12-3 or TRBV12-4 and TRBJ1-5; D gene ambiguous. V gave up 6 bases and J gave up 2 bases, with 14 bases separating them. CDR3 length equals 15 residues. CDR3 nucleotide sequence: TGTGCCAGCAGCCGGTTAGGGCCGCGCAATCAGCCCCAGCATTTT. Translation: CASSRLGPRNQPQHF.

V gene TRBV19 combines with J gene TRBJ1-1; D is unclear. Per the germline V gene, CDR1 is LNHDA and CDR2 is SQIVND (reference sequence). V was pared by 3 bases and J by 4 bases, with 12 bases between. The CDR3 is 14 residues long. The CDR3 DNA reads as TGTGCCAGTAGTATGCGGTCGGCAGGCACTGAAGCTTTCTTT. This gives the protein CASSMRSAGTEAFF.

This rearrangement joins TRBV30 to TRBJ2-2, with unresolved D. This CDR3 spans 11 amino acids. The V end was cut by 4 bases, the J end by 6 bases, with 6 bases between. Per the germline V gene, CDR1 is GTSNPN and CDR2 is SVGIG (reference sequence). In DNA, the CDR3 is TGTGCCTGGAAATTAGCCGGGGAGCTGTTTTTT. Protein product: CAWKLAGELFF.

The chain employs TRBV29-1 and TRBJ2-5, with D perhaps matching TRBD1 (6 bases). Between the trimmed V and J ends, which lost 3 bases and 3 bases, there was a span of 17 bases. Germline V gives CDR1 SQVTM, CDR2 ANQGSEA. This CDR3 is built from 15 residues. CDR3 nucleotide sequence: TGCAGCGTTGAGGACGTTTGGACAGTAGAAGAGACCCAGTACTTC. Its protein is CSVEDVWTVEETQYF.

The V and J genes are TRBV19 and TRBJ1-2, with D perhaps TRBD1 (6 bases). Trimming left V 5 bases short and J 2 bases short, with 15 bases between. The CDR3 spans 15 residues. In germline, CDR1 is LNHDA, CDR2 SQIVND (reference sequence). The CDR3 sequence is CASSALGGRNYGYTF. CDR3 sequence (DNA): TGTGCCAGTAGTGCACTAGGGGGTCGAAACTATGGCTACACCTTC. The whole variable domain, remainder taken from reference TRBV19 and TRBJ1-2, is DGGITQSPKYLFRKEGQNVTLSCEQNLNHDAMYWYRQDPGQGLRLIYYSQIVNDFQKGDIAEGYSVSREKKESFPLTVTSAQKNPTAFYLCASSALGGRNYGYTFGSGTRLTVV.

V is TRBV9 and J is TRBJ1-4; D is perhaps TRBD1 (5 bases). V lost 5 bases and J 7 bases, leaving 15 bases between the germline ends. Germline CDR1 reads SGDLS; CDR2 reads YYNGEE. The CDR3 loop spans 14 amino acids. Here the CDR3 reads CASSFGAKGEKLFF. CDR3 sequence (DNA): TGTGCCAGCAGTTTCGGGGCGAAGGGTGAAAAACTGTTTTTT.

J is TRBJ2-5 and V is TRBV29-1; 12 bases fit TRBD1. The CDR3 runs 15 residues. Trimming took 7 bases from V and 4 from J; bases not matched to a gene: 10. Germline loops: CDR1 SQVTM, CDR2 ANQGSEA. The CDR3 here is CSARRDRGRTETQYF. The CDR3 bases are TGCAGCGCCCGAAGGGACAGGGGGCGAACAGAGACCCAGTACTTC.

This sequence joins TRBV2 and TRBJ2-6, with no clear D. Germline V gives CDR1 SNHLY, CDR2 FYNNEI. The CDR3 is made up of 15 amino acids. Trimming cost V 7 bases and J 0 bases, with 10 bases left between them. The CDR3: CASTKLSSGANVLTF. The CDR3 nucleotides are TGTGCCAGCACAAAACTAAGCTCTGGGGCCAACGTCCTGACTTTC.

This chain uses TRBV29-1 with TRBJ2-5, with TRBD2 matching over 10 bases. CDR1 is SQVTM and CDR2 is ANQGSEA in the germline V gene. Trimming cost V 8 bases and J 5 bases; bases outside gene matches: 2. This CDR3 spans 11 amino acids. CDR3 sequence reads: CSCSGGETQYF. CDR3 DNA: TGCAGCTGTAGCGGGGGGGAGACCCAGTACTTC. The full variable domain, completed using reference TRBV29-1 and TRBJ2-5, is SAVISQKPSRDICQRGTSLTIQCQVDSQVTMMFWYRQQPGQSLTLIATANQGSEATYESGFVIDKFPISRPNLTFSTLTVSNMSPEDSSIYLCSCSGGETQYFGPGTRLLVL.